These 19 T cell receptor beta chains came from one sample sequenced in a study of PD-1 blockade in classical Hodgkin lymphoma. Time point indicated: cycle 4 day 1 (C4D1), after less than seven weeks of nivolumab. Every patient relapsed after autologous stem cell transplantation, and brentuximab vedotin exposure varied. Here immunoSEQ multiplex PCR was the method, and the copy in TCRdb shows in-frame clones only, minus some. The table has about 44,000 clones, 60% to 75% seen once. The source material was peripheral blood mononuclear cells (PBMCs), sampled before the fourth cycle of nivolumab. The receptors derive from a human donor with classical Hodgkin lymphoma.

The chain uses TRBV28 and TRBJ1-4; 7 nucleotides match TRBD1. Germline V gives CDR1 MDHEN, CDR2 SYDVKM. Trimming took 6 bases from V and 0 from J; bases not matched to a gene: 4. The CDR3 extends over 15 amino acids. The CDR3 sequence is CASSNTGATNEKLFF. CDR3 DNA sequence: TGTGCCAGCAGCAACACAGGGGCAACTAATGAAAAACTGTTTTTT.

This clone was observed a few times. The CDR3 is CASSPDGSTNEKLFF. The CDR3 DNA follows: TGTGCCAGCAGCCCCGACGGGTCAACTAATGAAAAACTGTTTTTT. The genes are TRBV5-4 and TRBJ1-4; D is ambiguous. In germline, CDR1 is SGHNT, CDR2 YYREEE (reference sequence). V lost 4 bases to trimming and J lost 0 bases, with 10 bases between them. The CDR3 has 15 residues.

This CDR3 reads CASSQEAEARSYEQYF. The CDR3 bases are TGCGCCAGCAGCCAAGAGGCGGAGGCCAGGTCCTACGAGCAGTACTTC. V is TRBV4-3 and J is TRBJ2-7, with D maybe TRBD2 (5 bases). Trimming took off 0 bases at V and 1 base at J, with 13 bases between the two ends. CDR1 is LGHNA and CDR2 is YSLEER in the germline V gene. This CDR3 has 16 residues.

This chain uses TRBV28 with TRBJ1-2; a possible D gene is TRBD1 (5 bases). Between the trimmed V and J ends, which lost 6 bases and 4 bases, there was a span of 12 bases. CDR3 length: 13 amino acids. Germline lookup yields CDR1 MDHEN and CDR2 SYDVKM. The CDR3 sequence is CASSEGRLYGYTF. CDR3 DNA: TGTGCCAGCAGCGAGGGACGGCTCTATGGCTACACCTTC.

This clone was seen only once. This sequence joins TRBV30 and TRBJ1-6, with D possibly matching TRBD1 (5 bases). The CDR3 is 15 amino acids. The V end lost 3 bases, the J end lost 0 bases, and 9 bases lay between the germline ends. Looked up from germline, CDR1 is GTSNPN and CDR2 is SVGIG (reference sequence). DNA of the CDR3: TGTGCCTGGAGAACAGGATTCTCCTATAATTCACCCCTCCACTTT. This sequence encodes CAWRTGFSYNSPLHF. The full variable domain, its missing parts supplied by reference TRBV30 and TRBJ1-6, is SQTIHQWPATLVQPVGSPLSLECTVEGTSNPNLYWYRQAAGRGLQLLFYSVGIGQISSEVPQNLSASRPQDRQFILSSKKLLLSDSGFYLCAWRTGFSYNSPLHFGNGTRLTVT.

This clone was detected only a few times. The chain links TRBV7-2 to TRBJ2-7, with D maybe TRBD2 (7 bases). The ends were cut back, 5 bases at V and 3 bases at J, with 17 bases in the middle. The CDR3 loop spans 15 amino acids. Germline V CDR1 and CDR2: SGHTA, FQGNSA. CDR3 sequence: CASSAEGGGGYEQYF. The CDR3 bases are TGTGCCAGCAGCGCAGAGGGGGGGGGCGGCTACGAGCAGTACTTC. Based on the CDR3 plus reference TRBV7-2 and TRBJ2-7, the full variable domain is GAGVSQSPSNKVTEKGKDVELRCDPISGHTALYWYRQSLGQGLEFLIYFQGNSAPDKSGLPSDRFSAERTGGSVSTLTIQRTQQEDSAVYLCASSAEGGGGYEQYFGPGTRLTVT.

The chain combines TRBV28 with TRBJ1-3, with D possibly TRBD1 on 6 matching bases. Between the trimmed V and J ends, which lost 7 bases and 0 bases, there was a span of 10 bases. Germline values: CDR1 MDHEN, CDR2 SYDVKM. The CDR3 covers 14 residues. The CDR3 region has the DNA TGTGCCAGCAACACAGGGAGCTCTGGAAACACCATATATTTT. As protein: CASNTGSSGNTIYF.

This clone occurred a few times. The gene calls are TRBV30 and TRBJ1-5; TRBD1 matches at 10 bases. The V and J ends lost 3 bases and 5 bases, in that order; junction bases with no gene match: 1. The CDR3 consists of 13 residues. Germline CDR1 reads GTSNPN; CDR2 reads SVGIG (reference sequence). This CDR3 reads CAWRTGGDQPQHF. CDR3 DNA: TGTGCCTGGAGGACAGGGGGCGATCAGCCCCAGCATTTT.

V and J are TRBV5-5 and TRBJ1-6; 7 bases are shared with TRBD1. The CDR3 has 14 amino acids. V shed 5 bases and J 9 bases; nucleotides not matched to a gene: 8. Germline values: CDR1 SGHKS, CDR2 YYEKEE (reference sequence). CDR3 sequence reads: CASREGQQSSPLHF. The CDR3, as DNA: TGTGCCAGCAGGGAGGGACAGCAAAGTTCACCCCTCCACTTT.

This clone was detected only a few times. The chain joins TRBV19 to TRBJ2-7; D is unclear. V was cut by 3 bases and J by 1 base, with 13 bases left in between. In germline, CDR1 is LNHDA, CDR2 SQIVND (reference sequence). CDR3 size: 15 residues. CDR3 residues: CASSIRYDKSYEQYF. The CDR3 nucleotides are TGTGCCAGTAGTATCAGGTACGACAAGTCCTACGAGCAGTACTTC.

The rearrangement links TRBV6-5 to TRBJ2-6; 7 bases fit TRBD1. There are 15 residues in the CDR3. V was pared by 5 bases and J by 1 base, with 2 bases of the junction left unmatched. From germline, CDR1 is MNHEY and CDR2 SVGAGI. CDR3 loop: CASSPQGSGANVLTF. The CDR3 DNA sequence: TGTGCCAGCAGTCCACAGGGGTCTGGGGCCAACGTCCTGACTTTC.

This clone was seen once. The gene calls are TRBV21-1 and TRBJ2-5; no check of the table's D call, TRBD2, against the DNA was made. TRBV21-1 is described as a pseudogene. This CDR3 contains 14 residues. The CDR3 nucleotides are TGTGCCAGCAGCAAACGCTACGCTCTAGAGACCCAGTACTTC. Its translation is CASSKRYALETQYF.

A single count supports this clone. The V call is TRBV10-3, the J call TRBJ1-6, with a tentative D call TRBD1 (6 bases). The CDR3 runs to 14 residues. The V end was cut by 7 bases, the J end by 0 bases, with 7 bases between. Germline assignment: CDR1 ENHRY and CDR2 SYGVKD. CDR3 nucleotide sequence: TGTGCCATCAAGACAGGCTCCTATAATTCACCCCTCCACTTT. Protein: CAIKTGSYNSPLHF.

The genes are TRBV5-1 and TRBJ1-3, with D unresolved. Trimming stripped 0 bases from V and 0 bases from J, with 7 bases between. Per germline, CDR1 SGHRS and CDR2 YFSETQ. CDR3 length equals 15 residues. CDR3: CASSLDSRSGNTIYF. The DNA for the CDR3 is TGCGCCAGCAGCTTGGACAGTCGCTCTGGAAACACCATATATTTT.

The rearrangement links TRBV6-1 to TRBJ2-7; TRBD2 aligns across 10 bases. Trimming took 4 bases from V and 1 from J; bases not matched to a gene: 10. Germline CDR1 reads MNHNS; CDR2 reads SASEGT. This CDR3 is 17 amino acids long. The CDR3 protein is CASSGTRLAGLSYEQYF. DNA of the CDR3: TGTGCCAGCAGTGGAACCCGACTAGCGGGCCTTTCCTACGAGCAGTACTTC.

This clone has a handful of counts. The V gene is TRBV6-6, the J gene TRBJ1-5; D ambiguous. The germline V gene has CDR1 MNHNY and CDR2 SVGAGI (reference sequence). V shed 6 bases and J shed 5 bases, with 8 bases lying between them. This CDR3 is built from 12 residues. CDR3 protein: CASSEIYQPQHF. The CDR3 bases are TGTGCCAGCAGCGAAATTTATCAGCCCCAGCATTTT.

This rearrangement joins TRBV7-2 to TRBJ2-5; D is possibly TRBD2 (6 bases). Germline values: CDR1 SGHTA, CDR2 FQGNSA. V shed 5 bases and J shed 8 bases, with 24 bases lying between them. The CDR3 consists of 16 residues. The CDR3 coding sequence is TGTGCCAGCAGCCGAGGGGACTTCGGGCTGGGTTTAACCCAGTACTTC. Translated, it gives CASSRGDFGLGLTQYF.

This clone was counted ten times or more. This chain's CDR3 is CASRLQGSGNEQFF. CDR3 nucleotides: TGCGCCAGCAGACTACAGGGGTCCGGCAATGAGCAGTTCTTC. The chain joins TRBV5-1 to TRBJ2-1; 7 bases align to TRBD1. CDR3 size: 14 residues. After removal of 5 bases from V and 6 bases from J, the junction contained 8 bases not matched to a gene. Germline V gene sequence: CDR1 SGHRS, CDR2 YFSETQ.

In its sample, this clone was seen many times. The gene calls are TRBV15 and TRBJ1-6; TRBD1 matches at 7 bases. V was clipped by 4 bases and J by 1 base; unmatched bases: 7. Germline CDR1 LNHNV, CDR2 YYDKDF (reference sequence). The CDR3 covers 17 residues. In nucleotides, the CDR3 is TGTGCCACCAGCACCAGGACAGGTTCGTCCTATAATTCACCCCTCCACTTT. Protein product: CATSTRTGSSYNSPLHF.